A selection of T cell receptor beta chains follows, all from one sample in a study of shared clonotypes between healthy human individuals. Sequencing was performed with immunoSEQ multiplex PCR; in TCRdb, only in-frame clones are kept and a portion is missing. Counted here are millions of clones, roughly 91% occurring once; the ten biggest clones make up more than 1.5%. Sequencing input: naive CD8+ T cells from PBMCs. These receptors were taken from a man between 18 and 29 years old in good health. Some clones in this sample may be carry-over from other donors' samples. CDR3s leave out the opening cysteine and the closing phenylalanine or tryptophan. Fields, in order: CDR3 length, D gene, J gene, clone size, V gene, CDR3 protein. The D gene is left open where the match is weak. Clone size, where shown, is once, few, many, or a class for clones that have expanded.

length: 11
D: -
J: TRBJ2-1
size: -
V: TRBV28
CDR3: ASSPRGYNEQF

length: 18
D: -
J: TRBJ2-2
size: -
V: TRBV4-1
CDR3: ASSPVLRDTQHPNTGELF

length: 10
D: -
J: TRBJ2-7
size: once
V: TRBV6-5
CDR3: ASSTVSYEQY

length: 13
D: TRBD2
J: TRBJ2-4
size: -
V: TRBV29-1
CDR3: SAKLETSGRLIQY

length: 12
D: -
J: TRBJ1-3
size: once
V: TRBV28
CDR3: ASSKRAPGNTIY

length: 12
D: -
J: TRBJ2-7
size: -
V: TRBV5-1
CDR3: ASSPGPRSYEQY

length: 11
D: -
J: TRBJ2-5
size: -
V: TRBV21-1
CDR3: ATHRGRRETQY

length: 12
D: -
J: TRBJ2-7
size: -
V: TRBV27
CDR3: ASSLIGSSYEQY

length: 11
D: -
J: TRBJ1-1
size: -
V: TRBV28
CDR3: ASSLVTGTEAF

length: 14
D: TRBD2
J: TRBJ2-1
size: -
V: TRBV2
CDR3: ASGFQTSGDTNEQF

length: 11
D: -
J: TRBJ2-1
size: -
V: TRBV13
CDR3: ASSLSDRNEQF

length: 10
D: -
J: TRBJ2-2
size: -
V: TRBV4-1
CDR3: ASSGENGELF

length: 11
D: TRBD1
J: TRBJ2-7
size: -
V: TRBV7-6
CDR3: ASSQDRGDEQY

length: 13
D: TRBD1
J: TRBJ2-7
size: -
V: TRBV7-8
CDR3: ASSHWDSVSYEQY

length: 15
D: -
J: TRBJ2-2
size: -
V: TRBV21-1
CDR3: ASSNKGTESNTGELF

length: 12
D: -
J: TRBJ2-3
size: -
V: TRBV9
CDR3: AEGAGPEKDTQY

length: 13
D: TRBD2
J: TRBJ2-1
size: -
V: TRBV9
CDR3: ASSAAGEDYNEQF

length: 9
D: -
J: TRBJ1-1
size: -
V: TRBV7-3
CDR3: ASSSGSEAF

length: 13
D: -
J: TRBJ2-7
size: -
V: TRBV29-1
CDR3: SVAVAVRGSYEQY

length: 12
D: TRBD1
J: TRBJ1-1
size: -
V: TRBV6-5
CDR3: ASSYRTGGTEAF

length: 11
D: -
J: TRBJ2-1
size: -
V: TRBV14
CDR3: ASSPRTEHSKF

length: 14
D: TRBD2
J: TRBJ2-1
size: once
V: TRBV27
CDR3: ASSPSAGEGPNEQF

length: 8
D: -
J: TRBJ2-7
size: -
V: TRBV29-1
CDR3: SARGDEQY

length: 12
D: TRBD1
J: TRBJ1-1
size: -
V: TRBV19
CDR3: ASSMDRWNTEAF

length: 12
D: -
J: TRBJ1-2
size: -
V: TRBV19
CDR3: ASSPRDKNYGYT

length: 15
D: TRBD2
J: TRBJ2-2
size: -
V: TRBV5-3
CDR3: ARSLVSRDYPIGELF

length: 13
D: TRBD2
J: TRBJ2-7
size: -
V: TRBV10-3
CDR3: AISPTSGISYEQY

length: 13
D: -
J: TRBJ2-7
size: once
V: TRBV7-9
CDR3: ASSLEGFGPYEQY

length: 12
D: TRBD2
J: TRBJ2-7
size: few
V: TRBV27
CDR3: ASSPWTSSYEQY

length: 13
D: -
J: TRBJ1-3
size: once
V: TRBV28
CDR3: ASLSTALFGNTIY

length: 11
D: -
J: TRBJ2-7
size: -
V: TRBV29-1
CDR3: SALGVGVQEQY

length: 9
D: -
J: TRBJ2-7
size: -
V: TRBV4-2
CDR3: ASSQGDEQY

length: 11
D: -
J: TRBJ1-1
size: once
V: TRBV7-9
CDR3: ASSFGGGTEAF

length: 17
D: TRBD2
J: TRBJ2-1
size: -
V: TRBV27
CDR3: ASSPSLSSGRPGSNEQF

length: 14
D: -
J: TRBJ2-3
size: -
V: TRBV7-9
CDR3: ASRPRDGGTGDTQY

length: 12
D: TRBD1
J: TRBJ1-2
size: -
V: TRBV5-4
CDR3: ASSPGQGGVGYT

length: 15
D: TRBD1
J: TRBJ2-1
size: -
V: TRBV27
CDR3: ASSRKVVGTGRNEQF

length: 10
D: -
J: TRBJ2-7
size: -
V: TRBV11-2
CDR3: ASRLETYEQY

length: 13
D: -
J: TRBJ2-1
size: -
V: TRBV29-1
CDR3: SVEDKIVGGNEQF

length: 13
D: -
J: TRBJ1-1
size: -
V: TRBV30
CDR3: AWSLPLRGLTEAF

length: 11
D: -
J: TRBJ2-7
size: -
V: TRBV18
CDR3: ASSPPNGDEQY

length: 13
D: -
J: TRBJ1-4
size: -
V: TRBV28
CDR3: ASSLLWATNEKLF

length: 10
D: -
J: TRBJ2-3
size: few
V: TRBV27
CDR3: ASSLMGDTQY

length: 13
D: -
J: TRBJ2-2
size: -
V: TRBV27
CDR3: ASSLVGVGTGELF

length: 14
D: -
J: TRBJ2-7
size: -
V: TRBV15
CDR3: ATSRDSIQVDNEQY

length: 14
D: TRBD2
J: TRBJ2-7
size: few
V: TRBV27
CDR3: ASSPYRGTSGRATY

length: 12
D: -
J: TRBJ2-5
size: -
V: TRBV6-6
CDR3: ASSQTGFRETQY

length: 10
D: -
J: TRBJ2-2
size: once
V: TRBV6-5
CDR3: ASSYSNGELF

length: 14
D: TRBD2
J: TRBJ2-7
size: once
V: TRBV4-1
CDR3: ASSQDLGTSSVEQY

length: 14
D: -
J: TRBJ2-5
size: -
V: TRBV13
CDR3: ASSSRIGGVEETQY